The next 9 T cell receptor beta chains were all read from a single sample in a study of T cells expressing NK-cell markers. Following a re-call of the 5' RACE reads, TCRdb has one entry per CDR3 protein and lacks DNA. The sample totals roughly 420,000 distinct CDR3 sequences. Material for sequencing was blood T cells: a sorted CD56 or NKG2C T cell subset, CD4+ or CD8+ T cells, or bulk PBMC T cells (not recorded which). Receptors originate from a woman between 18 and 75 years old in good health.

The chain recombines TRBV7-7 with TRBJ2-2; TCRdb's assignment of TRBD1 cannot be checked, as there is no DNA. Per germline, CDR1 SSHAT and CDR2 FNYEAQ (reference sequence). CDR3 length equals 14 residues. This CDR3 is CASTFGGGTGELFF.

The chain couples TRBV12-3 or TRBV12-4 to TRBJ1-1; as DNA is missing, the TRBD1 call by TCRdb cannot be tested. The CDR3 has 11 residues. CDR3 loop: CASRGVGGAFF.

This chain uses TRBV7-3 with TRBJ1-1. This CDR3 region has 13 residues. Germline CDR1 is SGHTA and CDR2 is FQGTGA. The CDR3 here is CASSFYSFTEAFF.

The chain uses TRBV12-3 or TRBV12-4 and TRBJ2-1; the D call from TCRdb, TRBD2, cannot be confirmed without DNA. The CDR3 extends over 14 amino acids. The CDR3 here is CASSLTSGSHEQFF.

The genes are TRBV20-1 and TRBJ2-1; TCRdb's D gene call, TRBD1, goes unchecked for lack of DNA. Germline V gene lookup returns CDR1 DFQATT and CDR2 SNEGSKA (reference sequence). The CDR3 spans 15 residues. The CDR3 loop is CSAMTGTEGFNEQFF.

The rearrangement joins TRBV6-1 to TRBJ2-5. The CDR3 consists of 14 residues. Germline assignment: CDR1 MNHNS and CDR2 SASEGT. CDR3 protein: CASLKEAYQETQYF.

V and J are TRBV18 and TRBJ2-1; the TCRdb D gene call, TRBD2, has no DNA to confirm it. Germline V CDR1 and CDR2: KGHSH, LQKENI. This CDR3 is built from 17 residues. The CDR3 is CASSPNTGTSGNNEQFF. The full variable domain, its missing parts supplied by reference TRBV18 and TRBJ2-1, is NAGVMQNPRHLVRRRGQEARLRCSPMKGHSHVYWYRQLPEEGLKFMVYLQKENIIDESGMPKERFSAEFPKEGPSILRIQQVVRGDSAAYFCASSPNTGTSGNNEQFFGPGTRLTVL.

CDR3 region: CSVRGQATLYGYTF. The V gene is TRBV29-1, the J gene TRBJ1-2; TCRdb returns TRBD1, unconfirmable since there is no DNA. The CDR3 consists of 14 residues. Looked up from germline, CDR1 is SQVTM and CDR2 is ANQGSEA.

The chain combines TRBV4-3 with TRBJ2-1; without DNA, the TCRdb call of TRBD1 cannot be checked. From germline, CDR1 is LGHNA and CDR2 YSLEER. This CDR3 is 15 amino acids long. The CDR3 region is CASTQGPGYGDEQFF.